The 3 T cell receptor beta chains given below trace back to one sample, sequenced in a study of response to subunit inactivated influenza vaccine. MiXCR, run by TCRdb on the RT-PCR reads, gives a single entry per CDR3 protein. The table has around 600,000 distinct CDR3 sequences, about 11% seen once; the top ten hold roughly 11%. The same data also went into a second study, on T cells expressing NK-cell markers. That paper adds: TCR beta cDNA was made by 5'RACE template switching with UMIs.

The sample here was PBMCs from blood, taken on the day of vaccination. The receptors originated from a man aged 45-65 years who received an inactivated influenza vaccine.

This clonotype has a count of ten or more. The chain recombines TRBV7-2 with TRBJ2-2; no firm D call. The length of the CDR3 is 16 residues. Trimming pared 2 bases from V and 6 bases from J, leaving 16 bases between. CDR1 SGHTA and CDR2 FQGNSA come from the germline V gene. CDR3 in amino acids: CASSLLELNFPGELFF. The DNA of the CDR3 is TGTGCCAGCAGCTTATTGGAGTTGAACTTTCCCGGGGAGCTGTTTTTT. The variable domain in full, completed from reference TRBV7-2 and TRBJ2-2, reads GAGVSQSPSNKVTEKGKDVELRCDPISGHTALYWYRQSLGQGLEFLIYFQGNSAPDKSGLPSDRFSAERTGGSVSTLTIQRTQQEDSAVYLCASSLLELNFPGELFFGEGSRLTVL.

This clonotype has more than one count but fewer than ten. This sequence joins TRBV5-6 and TRBJ2-3; 7 bases fit TRBD1. This CDR3 has 18 amino acids. Trimming took 5 bases from V and 2 from J; bases not matched to a gene: 17. Germline-derived CDR1 and CDR2 are SGHDT and YYEEEE. The CDR3 loop reads CASRDYGDSQKITDTQYF. CDR3 nucleotides: TGTGCCAGCAGAGACTACGGGGACAGCCAAAAAATCACAGATACGCAGTATTTT.

This clonotype has more than one count but fewer than ten. The chain employs TRBV4-2 and TRBJ1-5; D gene unclear. Deletions cut 0 bases from V and 5 bases from J, with 8 bases between. CDR1 and CDR2 from the germline V gene are LGHNA and YNFKEQ. The CDR3 length is 14 residues. CDR3 protein: CASSQDFRDQPQHF. For the CDR3, the DNA is TGTGCCAGCAGCCAAGATTTTAGGGATCAGCCCCAGCATTTT.